These 27 T cell receptor beta chains share one sample of origin, sequenced in a study of cytomegalovirus exposure and HLA in healthy donors. The PCR had 60 Vbeta and 13 Jbeta primers. Method: immunoSEQ multiplex PCR; TCRdb's copy keeps in-frame clones and lacks some. Counted here are some 120,000 clones, over 60% occurring once; the ten biggest clones make up 8% to 8.5%. The material sequenced was PBMCs. These receptors came from a woman between 40 and 50 years old in good health and CMV-seropositive.

The chain has TRBV5-1 and TRBJ1-1; no clear D. V dropped 4 bases and J dropped 1 base, with 5 bases sitting between them. The CDR3 is 12 amino acids. Germline V gene data show CDR1 as SGHRS and CDR2 as YFSETQ. The CDR3: CASSRGNTEAFF. The CDR3 nucleotides read TGCGCCAGCAGCCGGGGGAACACTGAAGCTTTCTTT.

This clone was counted a few times. The rearrangement uses TRBV29-1 and TRBJ2-5, with TRBD2 matching over 14 bases. This CDR3 spans 14 amino acids. The germline gives CDR1 SQVTM, CDR2 ANQGSEA. Losses at the gene ends were 7 bases for V and 4 bases for J; bases not matched to a gene: 5. This CDR3 is CSAGGLAGGETQYF. The DNA for the CDR3 is TGCAGCGCTGGCGGACTAGCGGGGGGAGAGACCCAGTACTTC.

This chain's CDR3 is CASRPNRGHGYTF. The CDR3 DNA follows: TGTGCCAGCAGACCCAACAGGGGGCATGGCTACACCTTC. This chain links TRBV6-5 with TRBJ1-2, with 9 bases aligning to TRBD1. The V segment lost 6 bases and the J segment 6 bases; nucleotides outside the gene matches: 5. The CDR3 is 13 residues long. Germline V CDR1 and CDR2: MNHEY, SVGAGI.

The V gene is TRBV6-5, the J gene TRBJ1-1; unclear D gene. The CDR3 extends over 11 amino acids. The V and J ends lost 4 bases and 11 bases respectively, with 11 bases between them. Germline V gene lookup returns CDR1 MNHEY and CDR2 SVGAGI. The CDR3 is CASSSTGGAFF. CDR3 in DNA: TGTGCCAGCAGTTCGACGGGCGGGGCTTTCTTT.

The chain carries TRBV9 and TRBJ2-7; possible D gene TRBD1, 5 bases. CDR3 length: 14 amino acids. Germline values: CDR1 SGDLS, CDR2 YYNGEE. V lost 0 bases, J lost 2 bases, and 9 bases lay in between. CDR3 nucleotides: TGTGCCAGCAGCGTAGGGAAGGACACCTACGAGCAGTACTTC. It codes for CASSVGKDTYEQYF.

The V and J genes are TRBV4-2 and TRBJ2-1; D remains unclear. This CDR3 is 13 amino acids long. Germline values: CDR1 LGHNA, CDR2 YNFKEQ. The V end lost 2 bases, the J end lost 6 bases, and 8 bases lay between the germline ends. The CDR3 sequence: CASSQNWSNEQFF. CDR3 coding DNA: TGTGCCAGCAGCCAAAATTGGAGCAATGAGCAGTTCTTC.

This clone was seen more than once but under ten times. The rearrangement uses TRBV5-4 and TRBJ1-4, with D hard to call. Germline V gene sequence: CDR1 SGHNT, CDR2 YYREEE (reference sequence). The V gene lost 4 bases and the J gene lost 8 bases, with 12 bases spanning the gap. The CDR3 contains 13 residues. The CDR3 nucleotides are TGTGCCAGCAGCATTCGACAAAAGGAAAAACTGTTTTTT. Translated, it gives CASSIRQKEKLFF.

CDR3 amino acids: CASSLGGDTPRFF. CDR3 DNA: TGTGCCAGCAGCTTAGGTGGCGACACGCCGAGGTTCTTC. V gene TRBV7-9 combines with J gene TRBJ2-1; D uncertain. Germline loops: CDR1 SEHNR, CDR2 FQNEAQ (reference sequence). The ends were cut back, 1 base at V and 15 bases at J, with 16 bases in the middle. The CDR3 has 13 residues. Supplemented by reference TRBV7-9 and TRBJ2-1, the full variable domain reads DTGVSQNPRHKITKRGQNVTFRCDPISEHNRLYWYRQTLGQGPEFLTYFQNEAQLEKSRLLSDRFSAERPKGSFSTLEIQRTEQGDSAMYLCASSLGGDTPRFFGPGTRLTVL.

The genes are TRBV12-5 and TRBJ2-6; D perhaps matches TRBD1 (5 bases). Trimming pared 6 bases from V and 0 bases from J, leaving 9 bases between. This CDR3 comprises 15 residues. CDR1 LGHNT and CDR2 FRNRAP come from the germline V gene. The CDR3 DNA sequence: TGTGCTAGTGGCTACGACAGCTCTGGGGCCAACGTCCTGACTTTC. It is translated as CASGYDSSGANVLTF.

The chain joins TRBV27 to TRBJ2-7; D is uncertain. The V and J ends lost 3 bases and 7 bases respectively, with 16 bases between them. This CDR3 is built from 14 residues. The V gene's germline CDR1 is MNHEY and CDR2 SMNVEV (reference sequence). The CDR3 loop reads CASSFTTQGIEQYF. In DNA form, the CDR3 reads TGTGCCAGCAGTTTTACTACCCAAGGTATAGAGCAGTACTTC.

This clone came up many times. The V and J genes are TRBV7-9 and TRBJ2-3; D ambiguous. The CDR3 length is 15 residues. CDR1 and CDR2 from the germline V gene are SEHNR and FQNEAQ (reference sequence). The ends were cut back, 1 base at V and 3 bases at J, with 11 bases in the middle. The CDR3 loop reads CASSLVVLPTDTQYF. For the CDR3, the DNA is TGTGCCAGCAGCTTAGTAGTTCTACCGACAGATACGCAGTATTTT.

The chain combines TRBV5-1 with TRBJ1-1; D remains ambiguous. The CDR3 has 12 amino acids. The germline V gene encodes CDR1 SGHRS and CDR2 YFSETQ. V gave up 4 bases and J gave up 1 base, with 5 bases separating them. As DNA, the CDR3 is TGCGCCAGCAGCGTCGGGAACACTGAAGCTTTCTTT. Amino acids: CASSVGNTEAFF.

The rearrangement uses TRBV4-3 and TRBJ1-3; 7 nucleotides agree with TRBD1. Germline CDR1 and CDR2: LGHNA and YSLEER. Losses at the gene ends were 0 bases for V and 2 bases for J; bases not matched to a gene: 4. The CDR3 runs to 16 residues. The CDR3 DNA reads as TGCGCCAGCAGCCAAGATGCCGACAGGGCTGGAAACACCATATATTTT. It codes for CASSQDADRAGNTIYF.

The J gene is TRBJ2-4, the V gene TRBV11-2; 9 bases fit TRBD2. After removal of 1 base from V and 8 bases from J, the junction contained 6 bases not matched to a gene. This CDR3 region has 15 residues. The germline gives CDR1 SGHAT, CDR2 FQNNGV. In DNA form, the CDR3 reads TGTGCCAGCAGCTTAGTAGGAGCGGGGGGAGACATTCAGTACTTC. Residues: CASSLVGAGGDIQYF. Full variable domain (missing parts from reference TRBV11-2 and TRBJ2-4): EAGVAQSPRYKIIEKRQSVAFWCNPISGHATLYWYQQILGQGPKLLIQFQNNGVVDDSQLPKDRFSAERLKGVDSTLKIQPAKLEDSAVYLCASSLVGAGGDIQYFGAGTRLSVL.

The gene calls are TRBV7-8 and TRBJ2-5; 9 bases line up with TRBD1. The CDR3 totals 14 residues. Germline CDR1 reads SGHVS; CDR2 reads FQNEAQ. After removal of 6 bases from V and 4 bases from J, the junction contained 6 bases not matched to a gene. CDR3 region: CASSVGQGRETQYF. CDR3 in DNA: TGTGCCAGCAGTGTAGGACAGGGGAGAGAGACCCAGTACTTC.

This clone showed up just a few times. J is TRBJ1-1 and V is TRBV4-3; possible D gene TRBD1, 6 bases. The length of the CDR3 is 15 residues. Between the trimmed V and J ends, which lost 1 base and 3 bases, there was a span of 12 bases. In germline, CDR1 is LGHNA, CDR2 YSLEER. CDR3 sequence (DNA): TGCGCCAGCAGCCAAGCCAGGGAGGGGGACACTGAAGCTTTCTTT. Translated, it gives CASSQAREGDTEAFF.

The chain employs TRBV15 and TRBJ2-2; 8 nucleotides match TRBD2. The CDR3 is 16 amino acids. Germline lookup yields CDR1 LNHNV and CDR2 YYDKDF (reference sequence). The ends lost 1 base at V and 4 bases at J; junction bases unmatched: 5. In DNA form, the CDR3 reads TGTGCCACCAGCAGAGGCGGGGGGCGCAGCACCGGGGAGCTGTTTTTT. Amino acid sequence: CATSRGGGRSTGELFF.

The rearrangement links TRBV19 to TRBJ1-1; D remains unclear. This CDR3 has 13 amino acids. V was cut by 1 base and J by 7 bases, with 10 bases left in between. Germline lookup yields CDR1 LNHDA and CDR2 SQIVND (reference sequence). CDR3 nucleotide sequence: TGTGCCAGTAGTATAGCAGGTAGTAATGAAGCTTTCTTT. This gives the protein CASSIAGSNEAFF.

The rearrangement uses TRBV19 and TRBJ1-1; D remains unclear. The ends were cut back, 3 bases at V and 4 bases at J, with 9 bases in the middle. Germline-derived CDR1 and CDR2 are LNHDA and SQIVND (reference sequence). The CDR3 sequence is 13 residues long. The CDR3 sequence: CASSIGVSTEAFF. The CDR3 nucleotides read TGTGCCAGTAGTATCGGGGTGAGCACTGAAGCTTTCTTT.

The gene calls are TRBV5-1 and TRBJ1-2; TRBD1 matches at 8 bases. V dropped 4 bases and J dropped 0; count of bases not matched to a gene: 14. CDR1 is SGHRS, CDR2 YFSETQ, per germline. The CDR3 runs 18 residues. The CDR3 DNA sequence: TGCGCCAGCAGCCTGAATCCGGACAGGGCGAACCCTAACTATGGCTACACCTTC. It encodes CASSLNPDRANPNYGYTF.

The chain uses TRBV6-6 and TRBJ2-7, with D possibly TRBD2 on 6 matching bases. The CDR3 is made up of 15 amino acids. The V and J ends lost 8 bases and 0 bases respectively, with 17 bases between them. Germline assignment: CDR1 MNHNY and CDR2 SVGAGI (reference sequence). For the CDR3, the DNA is TGTGCCAGCTGCTTTGGAGGGGCGAGCTCCTACGAGCAGTACTTC. Amino acid sequence: CASCFGGASSYEQYF.

Concerning this clone: The CDR3 end shows no conserved phenylalanine or tryptophan, and so a read error is likely. The rearrangement uses TRBV2 and TRBJ1-4; TRBD1 agrees at 7 bases. V was clipped by 6 bases and J by 0 bases; unmatched bases: 4. The CDR3 consists of 15 residues. Germline V CDR1 and CDR2: SNHLY, FYNNEI. CDR3 sequence: CASRAGTATNEKLFV. CDR3 coding DNA: TGTGCCAGCAGAGCCGGGACAGCAACTAATGAAAAACTGTTTGTT.

In this sample, this clone turned up once. This sequence joins TRBV7-2 and TRBJ2-3; D gene unclear. CDR3 length: 13 amino acids. V lost 1 base, J lost 4 bases, and 6 bases lay in between. Germline-derived CDR1 and CDR2 are SGHTA and FQGNSA. This CDR3 is CASSLERSDTQYF. DNA for the CDR3: TGTGCCAGCAGCTTAGAACGGTCAGATACGCAGTATTTT. Based on the CDR3 plus reference TRBV7-2 and TRBJ2-3, the full variable domain is GAGVSQSPSNKVTEKGKDVELRCDPISGHTALYWYRQSLGQGLEFLIYFQGNSAPDKSGLPSDRFSAERTGGSVSTLTIQRTQQEDSAVYLCASSLERSDTQYFGPGTRLTVL.

The rearrangement joins TRBV7-9 to TRBJ2-5, with D possibly matching TRBD1 (6 bases). The CDR3 extends over 13 amino acids. Trimming left V 1 base short and J 4 bases short, with 7 bases between. Germline CDR1 SEHNR, CDR2 FQNEAQ (reference sequence). The CDR3, as DNA: TGTGCCAGCAGCTTAGGAGGGGGAGAGACCCAGTACTTC. Protein sequence: CASSLGGGETQYF.

This chain's CDR3 is CASRPTTPGARWAEAFF. The CDR3 DNA is TGTGCCAGCAGACCTACGACTCCAGGGGCCCGTTGGGCTGAAGCTTTCTTT. The chain joins TRBV6-7 to TRBJ1-1, with D tentatively TRBD1 (6 bases). TRBV6-7 counts as an open reading frame of uncertain function. The length of the CDR3 is 17 residues. V was pared by 6 bases and J by 6 bases, with 26 bases between.

This clone has just a few counts. The V call is TRBV25-1, the J call TRBJ1-4; TRBD1 aligns across 8 bases. V was clipped by 0 bases and J by 8 bases; unmatched bases: 11. The CDR3 is made up of 17 amino acids. Germline CDR1 is MGHDK and CDR2 is SYGVNS. CDR3 loop: CASSEYGGTGGREKLFF. The CDR3 DNA reads TGTGCCAGCAGTGAATATGGGGGTACAGGGGGACGCGAAAAACTGTTTTTT.

This clone has only a few counts. The CDR3 region is CASSTPGQGYNEQFF. The CDR3 region has the DNA TGTGCCAGCAGCACCCCGGGACAGGGGTACAATGAGCAGTTCTTC. The V gene is TRBV5-4, the J gene TRBJ2-1; 10 positions agree with TRBD1. Germline V gene sequence: CDR1 SGHNT, CDR2 YYREEE (reference sequence). V lost 4 bases, J lost 4 bases, and 5 bases stayed unmatched. The CDR3 loop spans 15 amino acids.